This TCR beta chain stems from a study of CD8+CD57+ T cells in acquired aplastic anemia. Genomic DNA provided the template from which TCR beta VDJ and CDR3 profiles were obtained. TCRdb reanalysed the reads using MiXCR and keeps one entry per CDR3 protein. The data hold about 150,000 distinct CDR3 sequences, with just over 50% observed a single time. Patients picked for sequencing had shown CD8+CD57+ cell expansion detected by flow cytometry. This clonotype was counted ten times or more. The CDR3 is 15 residues long. Germline CDR1 and CDR2: KGHDR and SFDVKD. Trimming cost V 11 bases and J 0 bases; bases outside gene matches: 11.

The clonotype comes from a human donor with aplastic anemia. The chain combines TRBV24-1 with TRBJ2-7, with 8 bases fitting TRBD1. The sequenced sample was sorted CD4+, CD8+, or CD8+CD57+ T cells (not recorded which) from PBMCs. In DNA, the CDR3 is TGTGCCAAACCTAAGCAACAGGGGGACTCCTACGAGCAGTACTTC. Translated: CAKPKQQGDSYEQYF.